This T cell receptor beta chain stems from a study of cytomegalovirus exposure and HLA in healthy donors. Study context: Approximately 80 million unique TCRs from HLA-typed donors were held in an early data release.

The germline V gene has CDR1 SGHTA and CDR2 FQGNSA. Unmatched junction bases numbered 5, after V lost 5 bases and J lost 2 bases. The CDR3 is 15 amino acids. At the time of sampling, donors were nominally healthy, though unrecorded immune exposures were likely. Whole-study findings and limits: CMV serostatus was the only recorded immune exposure for donors. Donors were assumed by presence/absence analyses to have roughly uniform sequencing depth.

About this clone itself: Its cognate antigen is unknown.

Researchers ran the PCR with 60 Vbeta and 13 Jbeta primers. Produced via immunoSEQ multiplex PCR; TCRdb's table is partial and in-frame only. The sample has 180,000 or so clones, around 80% seen once. The chain has TRBV7-2 and TRBJ1-2; 10 positions agree with TRBD1. The TCR was taken from a man between 18 and 29 years old in good health and CMV-seronegative. The sample consisted of PBMCs. The DNA for the CDR3 is TGTGCCAGCAGCCCCGGGACAGGGGTAAACTATGGCTACACCTTC. The encoded protein is CASSPGTGVNYGYTF.